Included here is one T cell receptor (beta chain) sequence, with context. What it binds is unknown. At one of its ends the junction is not consistent with the germline gene, which may arise from a read error. This sample is drawn from a study of blood T cells in healthy people across ages. Broader study findings: Diversity estimated from one million T cells was considered an underestimate.

Germline loops: CDR1 SGHAT, CDR2 FQNNGV. CDR3 length: 17 residues. Alongside a J-beta primer mix, a sample-barcoded 5' primer served in a second PCR lasting roughly 6 to 12 cycles. MiXCR, run by TCRdb on the 5' RACE reads, gives a single entry per CDR3 protein. Of fewer than 900,000 distinct CDR3 sequences in the sample, 43% were seen once. The source is a woman in her fifties or sixties in good health. The chain has TRBV11-2 and TRBJ2-4; 11 nucleotides match TRBD2. Material: blood. The CDR3 nucleotides read TGTGTCAGCAGCACCTCCTCCCGGGCTAGCGGGGGGTTTGAGCAGTACTTC. It yields the protein CVSSTSSRASGGFEQYF.